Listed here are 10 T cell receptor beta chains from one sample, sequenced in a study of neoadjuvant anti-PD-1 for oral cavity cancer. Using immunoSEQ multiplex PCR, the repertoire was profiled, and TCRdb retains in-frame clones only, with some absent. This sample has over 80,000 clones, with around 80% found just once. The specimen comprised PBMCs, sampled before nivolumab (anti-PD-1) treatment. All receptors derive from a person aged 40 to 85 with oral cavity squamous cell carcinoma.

The DNA of the CDR3 is TGCGCCAGCGACGTACAGGGTTCTGGAGGCGGCTACACCTTC. Residues: CASDVQGSGGGYTF. The chain joins TRBV5-1 to TRBJ1-2; D possibly corresponds to TRBD1 (6 bases). V gave up 7 bases and J gave up 8 bases, with 21 bases separating them. This CDR3 region has 14 residues. In germline, CDR1 is SGHRS, CDR2 YFSETQ.

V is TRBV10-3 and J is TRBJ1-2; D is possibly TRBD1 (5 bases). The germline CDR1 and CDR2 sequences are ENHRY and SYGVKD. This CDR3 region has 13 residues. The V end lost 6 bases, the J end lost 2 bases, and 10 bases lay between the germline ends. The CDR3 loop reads CAISSDRNYGYTF. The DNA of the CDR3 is TGTGCCATCAGCTCCGACAGAAACTATGGCTACACCTTC.

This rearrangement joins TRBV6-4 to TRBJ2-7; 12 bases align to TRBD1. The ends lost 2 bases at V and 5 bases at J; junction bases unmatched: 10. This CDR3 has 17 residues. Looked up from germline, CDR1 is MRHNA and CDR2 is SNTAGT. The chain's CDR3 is CASSDTQGQGASDEQYF. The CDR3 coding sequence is TGTGCCAGCAGTGACACACAGGGACAGGGGGCTTCGGACGAGCAGTACTTC.

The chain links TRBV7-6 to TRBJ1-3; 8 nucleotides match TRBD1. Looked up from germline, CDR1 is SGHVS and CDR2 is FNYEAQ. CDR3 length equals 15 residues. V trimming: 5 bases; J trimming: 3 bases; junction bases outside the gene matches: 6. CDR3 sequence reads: CASSLGTGHGNTIYF. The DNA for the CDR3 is TGTGCCAGCAGCCTAGGGACAGGCCATGGAAACACCATATATTTT.

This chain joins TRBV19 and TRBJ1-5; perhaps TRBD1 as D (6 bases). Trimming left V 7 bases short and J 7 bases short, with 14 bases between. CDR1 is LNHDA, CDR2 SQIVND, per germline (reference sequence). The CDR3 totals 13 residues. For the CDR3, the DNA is TGTGCCAGTACAATTAAAGGGGGGCAGCCCCAGCATTTT. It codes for CASTIKGGQPQHF.

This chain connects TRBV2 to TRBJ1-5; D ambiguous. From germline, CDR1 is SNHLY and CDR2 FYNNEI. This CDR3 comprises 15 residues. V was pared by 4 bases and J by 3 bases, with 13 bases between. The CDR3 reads CASSGLDGYNQPQHF. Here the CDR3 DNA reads TGTGCCAGCAGTGGTTTGGACGGATACAATCAGCCCCAGCATTTT.

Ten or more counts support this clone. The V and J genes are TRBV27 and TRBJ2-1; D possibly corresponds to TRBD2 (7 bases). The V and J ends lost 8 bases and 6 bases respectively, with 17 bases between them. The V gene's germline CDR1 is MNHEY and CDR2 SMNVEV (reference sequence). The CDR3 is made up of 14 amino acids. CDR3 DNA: TGTGCCAGCTCTGAGGGGGGGATGAGCAATGAGCAGTTCTTC. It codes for CASSEGGMSNEQFF.

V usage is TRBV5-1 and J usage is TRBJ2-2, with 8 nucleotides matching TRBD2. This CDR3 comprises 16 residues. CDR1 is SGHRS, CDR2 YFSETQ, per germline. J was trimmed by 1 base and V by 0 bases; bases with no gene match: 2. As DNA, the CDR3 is TGCGCCAGCAGCTTGGAGGGACTAGTGAACACCGGGGAGCTGTTTTTT. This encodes CASSLEGLVNTGELFF. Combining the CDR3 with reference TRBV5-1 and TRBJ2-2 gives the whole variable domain KAGVTQTPRYLIKTRGQQVTLSCSPISGHRSVSWYQQTPGQGLQFLFEYFSETQRNKGNFPGRFSGRQFSNSRSEMNVSTLELGDSALYLCASSLEGLVNTGELFFGEGSRLTVL.

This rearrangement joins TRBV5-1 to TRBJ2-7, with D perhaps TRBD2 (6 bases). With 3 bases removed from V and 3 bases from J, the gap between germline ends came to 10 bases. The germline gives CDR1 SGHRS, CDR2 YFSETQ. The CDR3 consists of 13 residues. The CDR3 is CASSSRELYEQYF. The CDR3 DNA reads TGCGCCAGCAGCTCCCGGGAGCTCTACGAGCAGTACTTC.

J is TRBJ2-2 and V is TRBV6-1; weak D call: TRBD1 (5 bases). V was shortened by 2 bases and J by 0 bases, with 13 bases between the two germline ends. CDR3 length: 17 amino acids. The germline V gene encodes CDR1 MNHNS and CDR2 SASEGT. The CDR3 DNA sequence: TGTGCCAGCAGTGAACTACAGGCCCACGCGAACACCGGGGAGCTGTTTTTT. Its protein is CASSELQAHANTGELFF.